This TCR delta chain was recovered during a study of γδ T cells in repeated Plasmodium falciparum infection. Study context: Donors had four controlled P. falciparum NF54 infections over 644 days.

Trimming pared 2 bases from V and 0 bases from J, leaving 22 bases between. CDR3 length: 19 amino acids. Germline V gene lookup returns CDR1 TSWWSYY and CDR2 QGS. Vgamma9/Vdelta2+ and Vdelta2-negative gammadelta T cells were flow-sorted from PBMC for bulk sequencing. Study results and limitations: Donors in Mali lived in a small rural village, largely one ethnic group.

This clone qualifies as large. No antigen is known for it. Other DNA variants within this sample encode the same CDR3. TCRdb used CATT to re-call clones from the multiplex PCR reads. The sample carries about 51,000 delta-chain clones, 1.5% to 2% recorded once. J is TRDJ1 and V is TRDV1; D possibly corresponds to TRDD3 (6 bases). The specimen sequenced was gamma-delta T cells from blood. The TCR originated in a pool of human donors (malaria-infected and uninfected, not separated). The CDR3 loop is CALGEGAGARRGYTDKLIF. DNA of the CDR3: TGTGCTCTTGGGGAAGGCGCTGGGGCCCGGAGAGGGTACACCGATAAACTCATCTTT.